Following are 25 T cell receptor beta chains from one sample sequenced in a study of vaccination effects on CD4 cells after COVID-19. Antigen specificity for these receptors is unknown. ViraFEST assay sequencing came after antigen-specific CD4+ T cells were expanded with viral peptide pools. The authors isolated CD4+ T cells after 10 days of culture. Profiling relied on immunoSEQ multiplex PCR, and the TCRdb table lists in-frame clones only, not all of them. The repertoire holds about 54,000 clones, with over 75% as singletons. Material: CD4+ T cells from PBMCs cultured with HCoV-229E spike peptides, obtained before COVID-19 vaccination. All receptors come from a human donor who received a COVID-19 vaccine.

The genes are TRBV2 and TRBJ2-3; 8 bases agree with TRBD2. From germline, CDR1 is SNHLY and CDR2 FYNNEI. The CDR3 is 14 residues long. J gave up 2 bases and V 7 bases, and 5 bases lay outside the gene matches. CDR3 in amino acids: CASMTSEYTDTQYF. CDR3 coding DNA: TGTGCCAGCATGACTAGCGAGTACACAGATACGCAGTATTTT.

The chain carries TRBV9 and TRBJ1-3; D not resolved. Trimming removed 5 bases from V and 3 bases from J, with 9 bases in between. Germline V gene data show CDR1 as SGDLS and CDR2 as YYNGEE. This CDR3 has 13 residues. The CDR3 DNA reads as TGTGCCAGCAGTCGAGAAAGTGGAAACACCATATATTTT. It yields the protein CASSRESGNTIYF.

The chain employs TRBV20-1 and TRBJ1-5; 9 nucleotides match TRBD1. Germline V gene sequence: CDR1 DFQATT, CDR2 SNEGSKA (reference sequence). J gave up 5 bases and V 3 bases, and 5 bases lay outside the gene matches. This CDR3 contains 14 residues. For the CDR3, the DNA is TGCAGTGCTAGTCCGGGACAGGGACATCAGCCCCAGCATTTT. Translating it yields CSASPGQGHQPQHF.

The chain links TRBV7-2 to TRBJ2-3; D might be TRBD1 or TRBD2, each matching 5 bases. The germline V and J ends were trimmed by 10 bases and 0 bases, with 17 bases remaining between them. This CDR3 has 15 amino acids. Germline V gene data show CDR1 as SGHTA and CDR2 as FQGNSA. The chain's CDR3 is CATRSGGPSTDTQYF. The DNA of the CDR3 is TGTGCCACTAGAAGTGGGGGTCCTAGCACAGATACGCAGTATTTT.

V gene TRBV7-8 combines with J gene TRBJ1-3; D not resolved. The germline V gene has CDR1 SGHVS and CDR2 FQNEAQ. CDR3 length equals 13 residues. With 3 bases removed from V and 5 bases from J, the gap between germline ends came to 8 bases. CDR3 nucleotides: TGTGCCAGCAGCTTGGGCGACAGAAACACCATATATTTT. Translation gives CASSLGDRNTIYF.

CDR3 amino acids: CARSRGLSTDTQYF. The DNA of the CDR3 is TGTGCCAGATCTCGGGGCCTTAGCACAGATACGCAGTATTTT. The chain employs TRBV2 and TRBJ2-3, with D possibly called TRBD1 or TRBD2 (5 bases each). There are 14 residues in the CDR3. V was pared by 9 bases and J by 0 bases, with 13 bases between. Per germline, CDR1 SNHLY and CDR2 FYNNEI.

The count of this clone is one. This chain links TRBV2 with TRBJ1-2, with 8 bases matching TRBD1. In germline, CDR1 is SNHLY, CDR2 FYNNEI. The length of the CDR3 is 13 residues. V lost 8 bases and J lost 6; bases outside the gene matches: 8. As DNA, the CDR3 is TGTGCCAGCGTCCAGGACAGGGTTAATGGCTACACCTTC. This gives the protein CASVQDRVNGYTF. Based on the CDR3 plus reference TRBV2 and TRBJ1-2, the full variable domain is EPEVTQTPSHQVTQMGQEVILRCVPISNHLYFYWYRQILGQKVEFLVSFYNNEISEKSEIFDDQFSVERPDGSNFTLKIRSTKLEDSAMYFCASVQDRVNGYTFGSGTRLTVV.

The chain couples TRBV18 to TRBJ1-1, with D possibly being TRBD1 (6 bases). V shed 1 base and J shed 3 bases, with 15 bases lying between them. Germline values: CDR1 KGHSH, CDR2 LQKENI. This CDR3 region has 16 residues. The DNA of the CDR3 is TGTGCCAGCTCACCACAGGGAGGGGGATATTACACTGAAGCTTTCTTT. Residues: CASSPQGGGYYTEAFF.

V and J are TRBV28 and TRBJ1-2; 9 nucleotides align to TRBD1. The CDR3 runs 15 residues. With V trimmed by 4 bases and J by 7 bases, 10 bases remained unmatched. The germline V gene encodes CDR1 MDHEN and CDR2 SYDVKM. The CDR3 loop is CASSSSTTGGGGYTF. For the CDR3, the DNA is TGTGCCAGCAGTTCCTCAACGACAGGGGGAGGTGGCTACACCTTC.

The chain joins TRBV7-9 to TRBJ1-1; D not resolved. The CDR3 runs 16 residues. Germline V gives CDR1 SEHNR, CDR2 FQNEAQ (reference sequence). The V end lost 0 bases, the J end lost 4 bases, and 15 bases lay between the germline ends. CDR3 in amino acids: CASSLAFGFQGTEAFF. CDR3 bases: TGTGCCAGCAGCTTAGCGTTCGGCTTCCAAGGCACTGAAGCTTTCTTT.

The V gene is TRBV10-3, the J gene TRBJ2-5; D might be TRBD1 or TRBD2, each matching 6 bases. The ends were cut back, 2 bases at V and 5 bases at J, with 18 bases in the middle. CDR3 size: 16 residues. Germline V lookup: CDR1 ENHRY, CDR2 SYGVKD. The CDR3 DNA sequence: TGTGCCATCAGTGAGGGACTATCACCAGGGGATGAGACCCAGTACTTC. Translated: CAISEGLSPGDETQYF.

This clone was observed once. The V and J genes are TRBV6-5 and TRBJ1-5; 7 bases line up with TRBD1. The germline CDR1 and CDR2 sequences are MNHEY and SVGAGI. Trimming at V came to 8 bases and at J to 0 bases, leaving 7 bases not matched to a gene. The CDR3 consists of 15 residues. CDR3 loop: CASGLTGNSNQPQHF. The CDR3, as DNA: TGTGCCAGCGGCTTGACAGGGAATAGCAATCAGCCCCAGCATTTT.

V gene TRBV28 combines with J gene TRBJ2-6; a weak D match, TRBD1 (6 bases). The germline gives CDR1 MDHEN, CDR2 SYDVKM. The CDR3 is 14 amino acids. V was cut by 6 bases and J by 2 bases, with 8 bases left in between. The CDR3 here is CASRGGPGANVLTF. CDR3 nucleotide sequence: TGTGCCAGCAGAGGGGGACCTGGGGCCAACGTCCTGACTTTC.

The V and J genes are TRBV2 and TRBJ2-3; 8 bases agree with TRBD1. This CDR3 contains 14 residues. Germline lookup yields CDR1 SNHLY and CDR2 FYNNEI. V shed 4 bases, J shed 6 bases, and the junction held 6 bases outside the gene matches. CDR3 protein: CASSVTGALDTQYF. The CDR3 bases are TGTGCCAGCAGTGTGACAGGGGCGTTGGATACGCAGTATTTT.

The chain has TRBV5-1 and TRBJ2-3; 10 bases align to TRBD2. This CDR3 spans 16 amino acids. CDR1 and CDR2 from the germline V gene are SGHRS and YFSETQ. Unmatched junction bases numbered 4, after V lost 1 base and J lost 2 bases. The CDR3 loop reads CASSLNSGGATDTQYF. In DNA, the CDR3 is TGCGCCAGCAGCTTGAACAGCGGGGGGGCCACAGATACGCAGTATTTT. The full variable domain, its missing parts supplied by reference TRBV5-1 and TRBJ2-3, is KAGVTQTPRYLIKTRGQQVTLSCSPISGHRSVSWYQQTPGQGLQFLFEYFSETQRNKGNFPGRFSGRQFSNSRSEMNVSTLELGDSALYLCASSLNSGGATDTQYFGPGTRLTVL.

The genes are TRBV2 and TRBJ2-7, with D perhaps matching TRBD1 (6 bases). V lost 3 bases to trimming and J lost 4 bases, with 16 bases between them. Per germline, CDR1 SNHLY and CDR2 FYNNEI. This CDR3 has 15 amino acids. CDR3 region: CASSDAAQGNYEQYV. CDR3 DNA sequence: TGTGCCAGCAGTGACGCGGCTCAGGGGAATTACGAGCAGTACGTC.

This sequence joins TRBV6-1 and TRBJ2-7; D is ambiguous. Germline assignment: CDR1 MNHNS and CDR2 SASEGT. The CDR3 consists of 14 residues. V was pared by 0 bases and J by 2 bases, with 8 bases between. The CDR3 spells CASSEAPRPYEQYV. In DNA, the CDR3 is TGTGCCAGCAGTGAAGCGCCCAGACCCTACGAGCAGTACGTC.

V is TRBV29-1 and J is TRBJ1-2; no reliable D call. The CDR3 sequence is 11 residues long. The germline CDR1 and CDR2 sequences are SQVTM and ANQGSEA. Between the trimmed V and J ends, which lost 5 bases and 4 bases, there was a span of 8 bases. Written as DNA, the CDR3 is TGCAGCGTTTCACAGTTCTATGGCTACACCTTC. This sequence encodes CSVSQFYGYTF.

The rearrangement joins TRBV7-2 to TRBJ2-5; D is tentatively TRBD1 or TRBD2 (5 bases each). Per the germline V gene, CDR1 is SGHTA and CDR2 is FQGNSA. V gave up 5 bases and J gave up 5 bases, with 15 bases separating them. The CDR3 is 14 residues long. The CDR3 DNA reads TGTGCCAGCAGCCCAGCCCGCAGGGAGGAGACCCAGTACTTC. It yields the protein CASSPARREETQYF.

The J gene is TRBJ1-2, the V gene TRBV18, with D possibly matching TRBD1 (6 bases). Germline V gives CDR1 KGHSH, CDR2 LQKENI. V lost 3 bases and J lost 4, with 15 bases in between. The CDR3 is 15 residues long. The CDR3 bases are TGTGCCAGCTCACCCTCGGGGGACATCTCCTATGGCTACACCTTC. Translation: CASSPSGDISYGYTF.

The gene calls are TRBV6-1 and TRBJ1-1, with D unclear. CDR1 is MNHNS and CDR2 is SASEGT in the germline V gene. The CDR3 has 14 residues. The V gene lost 2 bases and the J gene lost 7 bases, with 14 bases spanning the gap. CDR3 protein: CASSELVRADEAFF. For the CDR3, the DNA is TGTGCCAGCAGTGAACTGGTTAGAGCAGATGAAGCTTTCTTT.

CDR3 in amino acids: CASRGQLTQETQYF. In nucleotides, the CDR3 is TGTGCCAGCAGGGGACAGCTGACTCAAGAGACCCAGTACTTC. The chain combines TRBV2 with TRBJ2-5, with 7 positions matching TRBD1. V trimming: 6 bases; J trimming: 2 bases; junction bases outside the gene matches: 6. The germline V gene encodes CDR1 SNHLY and CDR2 FYNNEI. The length of the CDR3 is 14 residues. Complete variable domain (other parts from reference TRBV2 and TRBJ2-5): EPEVTQTPSHQVTQMGQEVILRCVPISNHLYFYWYRQILGQKVEFLVSFYNNEISEKSEIFDDQFSVERPDGSNFTLKIRSTKLEDSAMYFCASRGQLTQETQYFGPGTRLLVL.

The chain recombines TRBV6-6 with TRBJ1-5; D perhaps matches TRBD1 (5 bases). V lost 2 bases to trimming and J lost 3 bases, with 14 bases between them. This CDR3 has 16 residues. From germline, CDR1 is MNHNY and CDR2 SVGAGI (reference sequence). CDR3 protein: CASSYGISGNNQPQHF. DNA of the CDR3: TGTGCCAGCAGTTACGGCATTTCAGGGAACAATCAGCCCCAGCATTTT.

The rearrangement links TRBV12-5 to TRBJ1-2, with 8 positions matching TRBD1. Germline values: CDR1 LGHNT, CDR2 FRNRAP. The CDR3 totals 13 residues. The V segment lost 2 bases and the J segment 7 bases; nucleotides outside the gene matches: 3. The CDR3 coding sequence is TGTGCTAGTGGTTTGACAGGGGGAGTTGGCTACACCTTC. Its protein product is CASGLTGGVGYTF.

The chain joins TRBV7-2 to TRBJ1-5; 10 bases line up with TRBD1. The junction had 9 bases not matched to a gene; V was cut back by 5 bases and J by 2 bases. CDR3 length: 17 residues. Looked up from germline, CDR1 is SGHTA and CDR2 is FQGNSA. CDR3 protein: CASSHWDRGRGNQPQHF. For the CDR3, the DNA is TGTGCCAGCAGCCACTGGGACAGGGGAAGAGGCAATCAGCCCCAGCATTTT.